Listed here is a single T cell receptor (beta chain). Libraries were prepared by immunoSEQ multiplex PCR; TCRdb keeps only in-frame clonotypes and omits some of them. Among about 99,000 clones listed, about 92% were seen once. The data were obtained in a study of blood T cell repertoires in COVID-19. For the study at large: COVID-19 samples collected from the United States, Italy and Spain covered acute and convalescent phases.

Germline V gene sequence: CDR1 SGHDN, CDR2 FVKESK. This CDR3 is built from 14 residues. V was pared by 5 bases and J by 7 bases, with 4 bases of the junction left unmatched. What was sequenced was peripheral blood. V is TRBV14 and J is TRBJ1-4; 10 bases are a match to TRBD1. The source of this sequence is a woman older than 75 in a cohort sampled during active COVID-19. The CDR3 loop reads CASSWTGGFEKLFF. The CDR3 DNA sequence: TGTGCCAGCAGCTGGACAGGGGGTTTTGAAAAACTGTTTTTT.